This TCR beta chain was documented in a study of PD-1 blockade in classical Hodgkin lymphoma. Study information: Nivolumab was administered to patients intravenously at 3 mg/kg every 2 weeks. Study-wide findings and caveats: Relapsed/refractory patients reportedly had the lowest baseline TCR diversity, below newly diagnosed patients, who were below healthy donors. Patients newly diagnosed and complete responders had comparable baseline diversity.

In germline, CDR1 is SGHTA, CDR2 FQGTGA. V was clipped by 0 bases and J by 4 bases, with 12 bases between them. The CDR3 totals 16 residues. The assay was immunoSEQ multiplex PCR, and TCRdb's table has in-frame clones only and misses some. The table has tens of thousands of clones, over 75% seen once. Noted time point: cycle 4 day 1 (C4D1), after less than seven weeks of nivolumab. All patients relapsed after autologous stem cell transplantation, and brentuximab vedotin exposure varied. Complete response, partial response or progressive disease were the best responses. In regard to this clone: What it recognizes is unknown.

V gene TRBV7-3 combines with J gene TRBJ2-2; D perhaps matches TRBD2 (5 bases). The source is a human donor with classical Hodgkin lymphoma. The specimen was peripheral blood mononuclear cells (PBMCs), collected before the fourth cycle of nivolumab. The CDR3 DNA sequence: TGTGCCAGCAGCTTAACTCCCCTAGCCGCCACCGGGGAGCTGTTTTTT. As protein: CASSLTPLAATGELFF.